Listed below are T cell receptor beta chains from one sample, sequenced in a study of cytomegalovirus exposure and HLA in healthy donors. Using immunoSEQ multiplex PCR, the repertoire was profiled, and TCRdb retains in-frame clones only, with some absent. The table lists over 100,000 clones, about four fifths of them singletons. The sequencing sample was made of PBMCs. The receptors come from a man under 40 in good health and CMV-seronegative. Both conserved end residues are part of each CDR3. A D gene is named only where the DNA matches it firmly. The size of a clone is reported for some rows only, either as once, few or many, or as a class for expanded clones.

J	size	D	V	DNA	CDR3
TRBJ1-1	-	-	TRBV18	TGTGCCAGCTCACCTATATTCCGGTGGACTGAAGCTTTCTTT	CASSPIFRWTEAFF
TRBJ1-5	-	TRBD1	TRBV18	TGTGCCAGCTCACCTACAGGGGACGCAGTCGATAGCAATCAGCCCCAGCATTTT	CASSPTGDAVDSNQPQHF
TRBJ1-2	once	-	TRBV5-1	TGCGCCAGCAGCTCGACTCGAGGGGGGGGGCTCTATGGCTACACCTTC	CASSSTRGGGLYGYTF
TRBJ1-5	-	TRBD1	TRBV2	TGTGCCAGCAGGGAGGAACAGGGGTACAATCAGCCCCAGCATTTT	CASREEQGYNQPQHF
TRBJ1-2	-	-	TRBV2	TGTGCCAGCAGCGGGGGAAGGGCAGTCTATGGCTACACCTTC	CASSGGRAVYGYTF
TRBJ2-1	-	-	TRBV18	TGTGCCAGCTCCGGGACAATCTACAATGAGCAGTTCTTC	CASSGTIYNEQFF
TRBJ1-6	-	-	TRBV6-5	TGTGCCAGCAGTTACTTCAGGGGCGATTCACCCCTCCACTTT	CASSYFRGDSPLHF
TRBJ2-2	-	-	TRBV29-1	TGCAGCGTTTTCGGCTTGGAGGGGCAGACGAACACCGGGGAGCTGTTTTTT	CSVFGLEGQTNTGELFF
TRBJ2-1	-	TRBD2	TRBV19	TGTGCCAGTAGTGCCGGACTAGCGGGAGCGATAGACAATGAGCAGTTCTTC	CASSAGLAGAIDNEQFF
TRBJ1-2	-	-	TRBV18	TGTGCCAGCTCACCTCTGAACTATGGCTACACCTTC	CASSPLNYGYTF
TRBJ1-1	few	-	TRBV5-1	TGCGCCAGCAGCTCATCGACACGGAACACTGAAGCTTTCTTT	CASSSSTRNTEAFF
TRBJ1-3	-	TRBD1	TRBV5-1	TGCGCCAGCAGCTTAACAGGGGGCGTTGGAAACACCATATATTTT	CASSLTGGVGNTIYF
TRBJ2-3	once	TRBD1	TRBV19	TGTGCCAGTAGTACCCGGGACAGGGGTAATTCGGATACGCAGTATTTT	CASSTRDRGNSDTQYF
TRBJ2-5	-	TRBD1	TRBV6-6	TGTGCCAGCAGCCTTTTACCGGGACAGGGGGGAGAGACCCAGTACTTC	CASSLLPGQGGETQYF
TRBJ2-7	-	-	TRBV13	TGTGCCAGCAGCTTATTGGGGGGCTACGAGCAGTACTTC	CASSLLGGYEQYF
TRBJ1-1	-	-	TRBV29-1	TGCAGCGGGGGCGACACTAACGGACAATCGAACACTGAAGCTTTCTTT	CSGGDTNGQSNTEAFF
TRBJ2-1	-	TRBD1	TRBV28	TGTGCCAGCAGTCCAGGGGGAAGCTCCTACAATGAGCAGTTCTTC	CASSPGGSSYNEQFF
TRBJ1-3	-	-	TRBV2	TGTGCCAGCAGTGAAACGGGATACTCTGGAAACACCATATATTTT	CASSETGYSGNTIYF
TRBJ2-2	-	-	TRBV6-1	TGTGCCAGCAGCATACACGGGGCCGGGGAGCTGTTTTTT	CASSIHGAGELFF
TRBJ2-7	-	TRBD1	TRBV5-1	TGCGCCAGCAGCTTGGCCGGACAGGGATACGAGCAGTACTTC	CASSLAGQGYEQYF
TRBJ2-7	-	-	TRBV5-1	TGCGCCAGCAGCTTGGGGGGGCTGGGCGAGCAGTACTTC	CASSLGGLGEQYF
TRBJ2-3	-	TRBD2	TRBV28	TGTGCCAGTGTACTAGCGGGAGGATTCACAGATACGCAGTATTTT	CASVLAGGFTDTQYF
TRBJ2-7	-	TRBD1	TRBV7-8	TGTGCCAGCAGCTTAGCGTGGGGACAGGGGTCCTACGAGCAGTACTTC	CASSLAWGQGSYEQYF
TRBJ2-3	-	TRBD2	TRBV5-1	TGCGCCAGCAGCTTGAATCGGGGGGTGGTAACAGATACGCAGTATTTT	CASSLNRGVVTDTQYF
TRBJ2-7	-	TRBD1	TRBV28	TGTGCCAGCAGTTTAGGTCCAGGGGGTGTCGAGCAGTACTTC	CASSLGPGGVEQYF
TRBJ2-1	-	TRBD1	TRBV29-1	TGCAGCGTTTACGGGACCACAGGGGACAATGAGCAGTTCTTC	CSVYGTTGDNEQFF
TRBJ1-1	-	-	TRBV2	TGTGCCAGCAGTGTGGCAGTTAACACTGAAGCTTTCTTT	CASSVAVNTEAFF
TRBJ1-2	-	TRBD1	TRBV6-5	TGTGCCAGCAGTTACTCGATAACAGGGGGCGGCTACACCTTC	CASSYSITGGGYTF
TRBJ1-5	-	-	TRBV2	TGTGCCAGCAGTGAAAGGAACAGAAATCAGCCCCAGCATTTT	CASSERNRNQPQHF
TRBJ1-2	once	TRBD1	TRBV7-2	TGTGCCAGCAGCTCAGACAGGGGCTATGGCTACACCTTC	CASSSDRGYGYTF
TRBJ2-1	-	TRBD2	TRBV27	TGTGCCAGCAGTTTTAGAATCCTAGCGGGAGGCAGTGAGCAGTTCTTC	CASSFRILAGGSEQFF
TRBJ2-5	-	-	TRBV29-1	TGCAGCGTCACCCTTAGACCTTCCCGTAGCCACGGAACCCAGTACTTC	CSVTLRPSRSHGTQYF
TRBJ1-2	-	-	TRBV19	TGTGCCAGTAGTACCCACGGCCCGGGGGGACCCCGCTATGGCTACACCTTC	CASSTHGPGGPRYGYTF
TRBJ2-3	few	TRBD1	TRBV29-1	TGCAGCGTCTGGGACAGGGGTAGAACAGATACGCAGTATTTT	CSVWDRGRTDTQYF
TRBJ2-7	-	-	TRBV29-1	TGCAGCGTCGCCGATTACAGGGTTGGCGAGCAGTACTTC	CSVADYRVGEQYF
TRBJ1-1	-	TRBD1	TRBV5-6	TGTGCCAGCAGCTTCCGGGACAGGATGAGCACTGAAGCTTTCTTT	CASSFRDRMSTEAFF
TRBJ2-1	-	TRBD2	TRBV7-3	TGTGCCAGCAGCTTAGCCGGGACTAACTACAATGAGCAGTTCTTC	CASSLAGTNYNEQFF
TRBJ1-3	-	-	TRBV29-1	TGCAGCGTTAACGACAGGATCGGAAACACCATATATTTT	CSVNDRIGNTIYF
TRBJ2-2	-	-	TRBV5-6	TGTGCCAGCAGCTTGGGCGTGAGTCTAGCTGTTCTGGCCGGGGAGCTGTTTTTT	CASSLGVSLAVLAGELFF
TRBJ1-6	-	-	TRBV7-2	TGTGCCAGCAGCTGGGACATTCTAACTAATTCACCCCTCCACTTT	CASSWDILTNSPLHF